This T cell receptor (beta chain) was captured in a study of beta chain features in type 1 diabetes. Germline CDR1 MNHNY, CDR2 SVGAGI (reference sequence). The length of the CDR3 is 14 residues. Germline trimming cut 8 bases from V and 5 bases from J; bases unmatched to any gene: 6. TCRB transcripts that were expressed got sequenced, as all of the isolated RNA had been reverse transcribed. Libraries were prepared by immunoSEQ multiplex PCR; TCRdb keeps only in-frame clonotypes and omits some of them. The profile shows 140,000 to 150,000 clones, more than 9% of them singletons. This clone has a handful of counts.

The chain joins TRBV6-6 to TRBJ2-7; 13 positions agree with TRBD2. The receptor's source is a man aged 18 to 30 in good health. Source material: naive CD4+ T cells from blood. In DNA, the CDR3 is TGTGCCAGCCTGACTAGCGGGGGGTCCCACGAGCAGTACTTC. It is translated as CASLTSGGSHEQYF.